One sample yielded the 20 T cell receptor beta chains listed below, sequenced in a study of blood T cell repertoires in COVID-19. Produced via immunoSEQ multiplex PCR; TCRdb's table is partial and in-frame only. The table lists about 230,000 clones, roughly 84% of them singletons. Sequenced input: peripheral blood. The receptors were gathered from a man between 35 and 55 years old with acute or convalescent COVID-19.

The V gene is TRBV4-1, the J gene TRBJ2-1; TRBD2 is a possible D gene (6 bases). The ends were cut back, 3 bases at V and 5 bases at J, with 8 bases in the middle. Germline V gives CDR1 MGHRA, CDR2 YSYEKL. This CDR3 contains 13 residues. The CDR3, as DNA: TGCGCCAGCAGCCAGCGGGGCGACAATGAGCAGTTCTTC. Translated: CASSQRGDNEQFF.

The V and J genes are TRBV10-3 and TRBJ1-1; no definite D call. Trimming cost V 2 bases and J 4 bases, with 8 bases left between them. Germline lookup yields CDR1 ENHRY and CDR2 SYGVKD. CDR3 length: 13 residues. CDR3 DNA sequence: TGTGCCATCAGTGAGCCGGCGGCCACTGAAGCTTTCTTT. This encodes CAISEPAATEAFF.

The gene calls are TRBV7-2 and TRBJ1-2; D is undetermined. Trimming shortened V by 3 bases and J by 0 bases, and 8 bases separated the two germline ends. This CDR3 comprises 14 residues. Germline V lookup: CDR1 SGHTA, CDR2 FQGNSA. The CDR3 DNA reads as TGTGCCAGCAGCTTCACAGAAGCTAACTATGGCTACACCTTC. This translates into CASSFTEANYGYTF.

This clone has just a few counts. The chain combines TRBV11-3 with TRBJ2-7; D uncertain. The V and J ends lost 0 bases and 5 bases respectively, with 5 bases between them. The CDR3 runs 12 residues. Germline-derived CDR1 and CDR2 are SGHNT and YENEEA. CDR3 coding DNA: TGTGCCAGCAGCTTAGACGGTGACGAGCAGTACTTC. Its translation: CASSLDGDEQYF. Based on the CDR3 plus reference TRBV11-3 and TRBJ2-7, the full variable domain is EAGVVQSPRYKIIEKKQPVAFWCNPISGHNTLYWYLQNLGQGPELLIRYENEEAVDDSQLPKDRFSAERLKGVDSTLKIQPAELGDSAVYLCASSLDGDEQYFGPGTRLTVT.

V and J are TRBV7-8 and TRBJ2-5; perhaps TRBD1 as D (6 bases). CDR1 and CDR2 from the germline V gene are SGHVS and FQNEAQ. This CDR3 has 13 residues. Trimming cost V 6 bases and J 4 bases, with 12 bases left between them. CDR3 region: CASSSDSVETQYF. The CDR3 DNA reads TGTGCCAGCAGTTCGGACAGCGTAGAGACCCAGTACTTC.

The rearrangement joins TRBV5-5 to TRBJ2-1; 7 nucleotides match TRBD2. V lost 3 bases, J lost 0 bases, and 3 bases stayed unmatched. CDR1 and CDR2 (germline): SGHKS, YYEKEE (reference sequence). The CDR3 spans 15 residues. As DNA, the CDR3 is TGTGCCAGCAGCTCTAGCGGAAACTCCTACAATGAGCAGTTCTTC. Amino acids: CASSSSGNSYNEQFF.

The chain has TRBV5-1 and TRBJ1-4; 8 bases are a match to TRBD1. The V gene's germline CDR1 is SGHRS and CDR2 YFSETQ. The CDR3 is 15 amino acids. The junction had 5 bases not matched to a gene; V was cut back by 4 bases and J by 3 bases. The CDR3 bases are TGCGCCAGCAGCCGAGACAGGGGATCTAATGAAAAACTGTTTTTT. As protein: CASSRDRGSNEKLFF.

This chain uses TRBV5-4 with TRBJ2-2; 7 bases align to TRBD1. CDR3 length: 14 residues. J was trimmed by 0 bases and V by 9 bases; bases with no gene match: 5. The germline CDR1 and CDR2 sequences are SGHNT and YYREEE (reference sequence). CDR3 DNA: TGTGCCACCGGGACAGAATCGAACACCGGGGAGCTGTTTTTT. This translates into CATGTESNTGELFF.

The chain combines TRBV27 with TRBJ1-5; no clear D. The V gene's germline CDR1 is MNHEY and CDR2 SMNVEV (reference sequence). This CDR3 region has 12 residues. V was trimmed by 5 bases and J by 4 bases, leaving 6 bases between them. The CDR3 loop is CASSPSNQPQHF. The CDR3 DNA is TGTGCCAGCAGTCCCTCGAATCAGCCCCAGCATTTT.

The rearrangement uses TRBV18 and TRBJ1-4; D is undetermined. Per the germline V gene, CDR1 is KGHSH and CDR2 is LQKENI. Trimming stripped 0 bases from V and 2 bases from J, with 7 bases between. This CDR3 has 15 residues. CDR3 protein: CASSPPPGTNEKLFF. The CDR3 nucleotides are TGTGCCAGCTCACCACCGCCGGGGACTAATGAAAAACTGTTTTTT.

The CDR3 sequence: CASSPGDSGNIQYF. The DNA of the CDR3 is TGTGCCAGCAGCCCCGGGGACTCAGGGAACATTCAGTACTTC. This chain uses TRBV3-1 (or the pseudogene TRBV3-2) with TRBJ2-4; D might be TRBD2 (6 bases). CDR3 size: 14 residues. V lost 4 bases and J 7 bases, leaving 14 bases between the germline ends. CDR1 and CDR2 (germline): LGHDT, YNNKEL (reference sequence).

The rearrangement joins TRBV15 to TRBJ1-5; D is possibly TRBD1 (5 bases). The CDR3 is 14 residues long. Trimming removed 5 bases from V and 3 bases from J, with 11 bases in between. Germline V lookup: CDR1 LNHNV, CDR2 YYDKDF (reference sequence). CDR3 amino acids: CATSVDRPNQPQHF. Here the CDR3 DNA reads TGTGCCACCAGCGTCGACAGACCCAATCAGCCCCAGCATTTT. The variable domain in full, completed from reference TRBV15 and TRBJ1-5, reads DAMVIQNPRYQVTQFGKPVTLSCSQTLNHNVMYWYQQKSSQAPKLLFHYYDKDFNNEADTPDNFQSRRPNTSFCFLDIRSPGLGDTAMYLCATSVDRPNQPQHFGDGTRLSIL.

V gene TRBV5-1 combines with J gene TRBJ2-3; a possible D gene is TRBD2 (6 bases). V dropped 1 base and J dropped 6 bases, with 15 bases sitting between them. Germline V gene data show CDR1 as SGHRS and CDR2 as YFSETQ. The CDR3 is made up of 15 amino acids. CDR3 nucleotides: TGCGCCAGCAGCTTGTGGGAGGATAGGTCGGATACGCAGTATTTT. It translates to CASSLWEDRSDTQYF.

This chain uses TRBV13 with TRBJ2-2; D is perhaps TRBD2 (5 bases). CDR1 and CDR2 from the germline V gene are PRHDT and FYEKMQ (reference sequence). V lost 3 bases to trimming and J lost 9 bases, with 11 bases between them. This CDR3 comprises 13 residues. CDR3 sequence reads: CASSFGPGRELFF. The CDR3 nucleotides are TGTGCCAGCAGCTTTGGGCCCGGGAGGGAGCTGTTTTTT.

This chain uses TRBV2 with TRBJ1-5, with D maybe TRBD1 (6 bases). CDR3 length equals 14 residues. The V gene's germline CDR1 is SNHLY and CDR2 FYNNEI. The V end was cut by 2 bases, the J end by 15 bases, with 20 bases between. In DNA form, the CDR3 reads TGTGCCAGCAGTGAAATGAGTTCAAAGGACAGCCCGCATTTT. Encoded protein: CASSEMSSKDSPHF.

The V call is TRBV9, the J call TRBJ2-1; 12 bases map to TRBD2. The CDR3 runs to 16 residues. V shed 3 bases, J shed 2 bases, and the junction held 3 bases outside the gene matches. Looked up from germline, CDR1 is SGDLS and CDR2 is YYNGEE. In nucleotides, the CDR3 is TGTGCCAGCAGCGCCCGGACTAGCGGGACCTACAATGAGCAGTTCTTC. The encoded protein is CASSARTSGTYNEQFF.

The rearrangement joins TRBV13 to TRBJ1-3, with 7 bases identical to TRBD1. The ends lost 3 bases at V and 0 bases at J; junction bases unmatched: 2. The CDR3 contains 15 residues. Germline V gives CDR1 PRHDT, CDR2 FYEKMQ (reference sequence). The CDR3 spells CASSFGDSSGNTIYF. The CDR3 DNA sequence: TGTGCCAGCAGCTTCGGGGACAGCTCTGGAAACACCATATATTTT. The whole variable domain, filled in from reference TRBV13 and TRBJ1-3, reads AAGVIQSPRHLIKEKRETATLKCYPIPRHDTVYWYQQGPGQDPQFLISFYEKMQSDKGSIPDRFSAQQFSDYHSELNMSSLELGDSALYFCASSFGDSSGNTIYFGEGSWLTVV.

There are a few counts of this clone. V is TRBV18 and J is TRBJ1-5; 7 bases are shared with TRBD1. After removal of 3 bases from V and 3 bases from J, the junction contained 8 bases not matched to a gene. The CDR3 has 16 amino acids. Germline V gene lookup returns CDR1 KGHSH and CDR2 LQKENI. The CDR3 DNA sequence: TGTGCCAGCTCACCGAACGCCGGGACAGACAATCAGCCCCAGCATTTT. It translates to CASSPNAGTDNQPQHF.

This CDR3 is CASSRQAGTSGSRDEQFF. The CDR3 DNA reads TGTGCCAGCAGCAGACAGGCCGGGACTAGCGGGAGTAGGGATGAGCAGTTCTTC. V and J are TRBV7-9 and TRBJ2-1; TRBD2 matches at 14 bases. In germline, CDR1 is SEHNR, CDR2 FQNEAQ (reference sequence). With 5 bases clipped from V and 8 bases from J, the junction kept 14 bases outside the gene matches. The CDR3 consists of 18 residues. The full variable domain, with the rest looked up from reference TRBV7-9 and TRBJ2-1, is DTGVSQNPRHKITKRGQNVTFRCDPISEHNRLYWYRQTLGQGPEFLTYFQNEAQLEKSRLLSDRFSAERPKGSFSTLEIQRTEQGDSAMYLCASSRQAGTSGSRDEQFFGPGTRLTVL.

The V gene is TRBV5-1, the J gene TRBJ2-5, with 12 nucleotides matching TRBD1. This CDR3 comprises 15 residues. With V trimmed by 2 bases and J by 4 bases, 3 bases remained unmatched. CDR1 is SGHRS, CDR2 YFSETQ, per germline. CDR3: CASSLGTGGIETQYF. The CDR3 DNA is TGCGCCAGCAGCTTAGGGACAGGGGGCATAGAGACCCAGTACTTC.